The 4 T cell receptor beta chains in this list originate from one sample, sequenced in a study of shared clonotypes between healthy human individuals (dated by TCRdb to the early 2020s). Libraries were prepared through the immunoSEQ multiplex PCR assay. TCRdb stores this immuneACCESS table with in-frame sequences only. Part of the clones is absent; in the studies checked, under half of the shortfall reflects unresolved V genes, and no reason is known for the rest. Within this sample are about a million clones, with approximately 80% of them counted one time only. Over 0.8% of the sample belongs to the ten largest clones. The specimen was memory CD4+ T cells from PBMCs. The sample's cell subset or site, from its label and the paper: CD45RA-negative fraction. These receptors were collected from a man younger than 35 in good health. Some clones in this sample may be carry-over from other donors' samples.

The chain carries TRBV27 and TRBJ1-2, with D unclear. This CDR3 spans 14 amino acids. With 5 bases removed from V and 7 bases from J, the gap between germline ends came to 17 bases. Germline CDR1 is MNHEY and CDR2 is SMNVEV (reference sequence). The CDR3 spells CASSTFGRVTGYTF. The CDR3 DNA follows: TGTGCCAGCAGTACCTTTGGGAGGGTGACTGGCTACACCTTC.

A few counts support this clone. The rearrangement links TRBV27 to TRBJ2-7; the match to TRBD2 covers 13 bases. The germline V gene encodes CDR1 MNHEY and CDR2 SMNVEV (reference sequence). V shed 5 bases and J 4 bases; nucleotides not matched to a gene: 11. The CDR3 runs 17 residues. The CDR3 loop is CASSRGAPGLAGYEQYF. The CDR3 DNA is TGTGCCAGCAGTCGGGGAGCGCCGGGACTAGCGGGATACGAGCAGTACTTC.

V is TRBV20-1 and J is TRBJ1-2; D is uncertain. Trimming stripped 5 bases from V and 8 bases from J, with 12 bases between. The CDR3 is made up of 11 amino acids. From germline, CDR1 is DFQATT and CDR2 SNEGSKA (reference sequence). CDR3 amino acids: CSAYDGAGYTF. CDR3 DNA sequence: TGCAGTGCTTACGACGGAGCGGGCTACACCTTC.

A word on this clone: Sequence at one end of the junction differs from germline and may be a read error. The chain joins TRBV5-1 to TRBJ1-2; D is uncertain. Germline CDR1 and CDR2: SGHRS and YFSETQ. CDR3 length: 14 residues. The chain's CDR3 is CASSLGPGWSGYTF. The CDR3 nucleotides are TGTGCCAGCAGCTTGGGCCCGGGTTGGAGTGGCTACACCTTC.